This TCR beta chain was captured by sequencing in a study of blood T cell repertoires in COVID-19. Using immunoSEQ multiplex PCR, the repertoire was profiled, and TCRdb retains in-frame clones only, with some absent. The table shows about 140,000 clones, with approximately 90% occurring only once. This clone was seen a single time. Germline V gene sequence: CDR1 LGHNA, CDR2 YSLEER. The CDR3 has 17 residues. The V segment lost 0 bases and the J segment 5 bases; nucleotides outside the gene matches: 6. Sample: peripheral blood. J is TRBJ2-1 and V is TRBV4-3; 11 bases align to TRBD2. The source is an elderly woman with acute or convalescent COVID-19. In DNA form, the CDR3 reads TGCGCCAGCAGCCAAGATCGAACTAGCGGGGGCCACAATGAGCAGTTCTTC. It encodes CASSQDRTSGGHNEQFF.